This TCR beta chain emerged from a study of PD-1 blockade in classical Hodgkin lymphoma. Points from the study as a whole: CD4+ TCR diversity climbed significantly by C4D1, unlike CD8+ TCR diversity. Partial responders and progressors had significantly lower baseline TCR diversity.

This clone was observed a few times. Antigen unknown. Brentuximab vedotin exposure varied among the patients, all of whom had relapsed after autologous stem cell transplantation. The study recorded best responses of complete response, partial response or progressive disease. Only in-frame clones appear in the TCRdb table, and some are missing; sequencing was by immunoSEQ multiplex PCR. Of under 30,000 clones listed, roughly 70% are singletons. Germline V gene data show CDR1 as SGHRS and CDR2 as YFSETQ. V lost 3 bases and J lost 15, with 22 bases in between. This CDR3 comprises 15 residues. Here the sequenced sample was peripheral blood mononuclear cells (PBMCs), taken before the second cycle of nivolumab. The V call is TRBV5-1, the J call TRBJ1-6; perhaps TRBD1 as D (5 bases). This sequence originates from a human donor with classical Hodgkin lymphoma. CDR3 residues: CASSYHRDSSISLHF. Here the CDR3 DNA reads TGCGCCAGCAGCTACCACCGGGACTCTTCCATCAGCCTCCACTTT.